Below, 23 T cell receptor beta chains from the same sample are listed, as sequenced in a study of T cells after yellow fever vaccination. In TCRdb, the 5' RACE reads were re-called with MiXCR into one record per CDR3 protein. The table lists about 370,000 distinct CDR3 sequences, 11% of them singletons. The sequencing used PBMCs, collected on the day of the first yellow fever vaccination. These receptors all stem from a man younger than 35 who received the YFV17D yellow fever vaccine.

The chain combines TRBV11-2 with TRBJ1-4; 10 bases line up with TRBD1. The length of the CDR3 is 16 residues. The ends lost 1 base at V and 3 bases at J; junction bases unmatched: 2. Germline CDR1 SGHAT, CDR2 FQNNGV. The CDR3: CASSLGQGAANEKLFF. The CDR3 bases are TGTGCCAGCAGCTTAGGACAGGGGGCAGCTAATGAAAAACTGTTTTTT.

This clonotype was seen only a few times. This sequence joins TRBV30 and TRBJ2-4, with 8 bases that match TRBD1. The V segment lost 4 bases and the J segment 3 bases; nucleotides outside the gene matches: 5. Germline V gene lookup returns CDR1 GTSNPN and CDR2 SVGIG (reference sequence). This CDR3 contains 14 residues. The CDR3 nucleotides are TGTGCCTGGATTACTACAGGGGGCAAAAACATTCAGTACTTC. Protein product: CAWITTGGKNIQYF.

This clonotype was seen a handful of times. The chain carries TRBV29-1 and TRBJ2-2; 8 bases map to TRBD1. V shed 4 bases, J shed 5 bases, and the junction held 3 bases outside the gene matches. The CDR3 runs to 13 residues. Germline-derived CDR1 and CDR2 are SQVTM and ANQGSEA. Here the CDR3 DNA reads TGCAGCGTTGTACAGGGGGTTACCGGGGAGCTGTTTTTT. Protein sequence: CSVVQGVTGELFF.

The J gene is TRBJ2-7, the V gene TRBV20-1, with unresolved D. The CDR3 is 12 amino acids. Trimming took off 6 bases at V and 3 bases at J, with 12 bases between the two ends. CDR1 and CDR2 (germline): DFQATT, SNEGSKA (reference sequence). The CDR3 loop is CSALTASYEQYV. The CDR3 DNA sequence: TGCAGTGCCCTCACGGCCAGCTACGAGCAGTACGTC.

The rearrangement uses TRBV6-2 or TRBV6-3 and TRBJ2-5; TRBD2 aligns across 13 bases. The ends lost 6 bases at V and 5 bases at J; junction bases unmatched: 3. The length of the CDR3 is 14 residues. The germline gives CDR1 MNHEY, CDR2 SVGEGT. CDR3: CASRTLAGGETQYF. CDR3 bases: TGTGCCAGCAGAACACTAGCGGGAGGGGAGACCCAGTACTTC.

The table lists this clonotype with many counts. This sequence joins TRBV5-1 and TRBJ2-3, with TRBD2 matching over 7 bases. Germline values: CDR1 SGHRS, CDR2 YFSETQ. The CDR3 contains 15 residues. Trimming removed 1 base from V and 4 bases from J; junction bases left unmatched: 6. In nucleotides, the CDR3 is TGCGCCAGCAGCTTGTCCCCACTAGCGTCAGATACGCAGTATTTT. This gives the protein CASSLSPLASDTQYF. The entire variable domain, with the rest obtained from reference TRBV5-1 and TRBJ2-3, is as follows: KAGVTQTPRYLIKTRGQQVTLSCSPISGHRSVSWYQQTPGQGLQFLFEYFSETQRNKGNFPGRFSGRQFSNSRSEMNVSTLELGDSALYLCASSLSPLASDTQYFGPGTRLTVL.

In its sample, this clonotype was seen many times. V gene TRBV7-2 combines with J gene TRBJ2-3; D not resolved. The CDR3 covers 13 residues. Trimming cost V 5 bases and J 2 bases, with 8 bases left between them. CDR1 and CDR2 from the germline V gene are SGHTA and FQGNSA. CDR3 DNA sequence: TGTGCCAGCAGCCCAACCCACACAGATACGCAGTATTTT. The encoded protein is CASSPTHTDTQYF.

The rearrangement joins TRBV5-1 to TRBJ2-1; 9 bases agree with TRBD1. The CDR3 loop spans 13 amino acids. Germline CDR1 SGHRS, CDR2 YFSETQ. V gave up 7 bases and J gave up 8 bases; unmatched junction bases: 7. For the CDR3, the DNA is TGCGCCAGCGGTCCGGGACAGGGTTATGAGCAGTTCTTC. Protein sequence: CASGPGQGYEQFF.

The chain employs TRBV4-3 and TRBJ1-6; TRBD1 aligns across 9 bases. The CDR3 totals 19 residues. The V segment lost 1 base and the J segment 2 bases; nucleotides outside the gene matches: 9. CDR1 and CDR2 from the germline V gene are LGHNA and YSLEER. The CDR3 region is CASSQGAPGQGTYNSPLHF. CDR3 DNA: TGCGCCAGCAGCCAAGGTGCCCCGGGACAGGGAACCTATAATTCACCCCTCCACTTT.

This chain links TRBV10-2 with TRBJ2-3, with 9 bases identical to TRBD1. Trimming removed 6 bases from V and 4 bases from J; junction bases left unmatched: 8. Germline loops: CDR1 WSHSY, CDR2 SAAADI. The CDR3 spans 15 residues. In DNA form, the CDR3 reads TGCGCCAGCAGAGACGGACAGGGGCGGGCAGATACGCAGTATTTT. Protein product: CASRDGQGRADTQYF.

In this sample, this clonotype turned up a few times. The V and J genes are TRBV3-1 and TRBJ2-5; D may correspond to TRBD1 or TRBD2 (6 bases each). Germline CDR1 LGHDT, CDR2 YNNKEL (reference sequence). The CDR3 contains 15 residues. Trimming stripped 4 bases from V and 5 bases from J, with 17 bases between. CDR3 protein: CASSPRRGAWETQYF. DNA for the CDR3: TGTGCCAGCAGCCCGCGAAGGGGGGCCTGGGAGACCCAGTACTTC.

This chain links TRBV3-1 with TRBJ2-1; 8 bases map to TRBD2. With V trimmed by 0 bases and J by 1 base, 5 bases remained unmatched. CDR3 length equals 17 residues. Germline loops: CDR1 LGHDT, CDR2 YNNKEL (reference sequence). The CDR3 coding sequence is TGTGCCAGCAGCCAAGATCAAAGCGGGGGATCCTACAATGAGCAGTTCTTC. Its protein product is CASSQDQSGGSYNEQFF.

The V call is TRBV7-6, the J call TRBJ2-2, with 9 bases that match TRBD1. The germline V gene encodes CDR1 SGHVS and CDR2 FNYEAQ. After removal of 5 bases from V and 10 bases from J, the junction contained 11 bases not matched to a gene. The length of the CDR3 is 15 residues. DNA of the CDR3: TGTGCCAGCAGCCCCCGGGACAGGGATCCCACGGAGCTGTTTTTT. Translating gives CASSPRDRDPTELFF.

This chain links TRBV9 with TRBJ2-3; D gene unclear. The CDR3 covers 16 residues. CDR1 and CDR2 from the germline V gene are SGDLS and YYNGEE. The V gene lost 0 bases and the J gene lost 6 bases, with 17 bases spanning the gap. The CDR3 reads CASSVEPGPVIDTQYF. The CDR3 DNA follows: TGTGCCAGCAGCGTAGAGCCAGGACCCGTTATCGATACGCAGTATTTT.

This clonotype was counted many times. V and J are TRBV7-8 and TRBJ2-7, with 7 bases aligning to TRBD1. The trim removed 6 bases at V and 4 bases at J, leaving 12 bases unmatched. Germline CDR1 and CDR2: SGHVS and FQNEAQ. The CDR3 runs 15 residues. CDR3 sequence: CASSAYSRGKYEQYV. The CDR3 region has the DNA TGTGCCAGCAGTGCTTATAGCAGGGGGAAGTACGAGCAGTACGTC.

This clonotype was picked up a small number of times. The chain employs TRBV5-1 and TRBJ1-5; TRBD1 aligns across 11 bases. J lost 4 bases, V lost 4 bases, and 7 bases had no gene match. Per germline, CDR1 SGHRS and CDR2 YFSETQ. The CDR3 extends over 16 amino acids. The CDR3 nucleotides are TGCGCCAGCAGCCCTGGGACAGGGGGGCAGAATCAGCCCCAGCATTTT. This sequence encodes CASSPGTGGQNQPQHF.

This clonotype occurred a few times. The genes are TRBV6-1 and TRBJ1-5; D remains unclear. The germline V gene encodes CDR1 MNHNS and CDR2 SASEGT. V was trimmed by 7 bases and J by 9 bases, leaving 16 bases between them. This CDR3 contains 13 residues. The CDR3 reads CASNGDSGRPQHF. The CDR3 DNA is TGTGCCAGCAACGGGGATTCGGGCAGGCCCCAGCATTTT.

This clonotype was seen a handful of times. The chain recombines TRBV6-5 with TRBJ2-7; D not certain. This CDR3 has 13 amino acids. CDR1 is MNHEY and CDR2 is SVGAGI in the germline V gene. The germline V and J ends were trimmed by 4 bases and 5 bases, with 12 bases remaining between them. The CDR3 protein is CASSLSVSDEQYF. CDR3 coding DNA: TGTGCCAGCAGTTTATCTGTATCCGACGAGCAGTACTTC.

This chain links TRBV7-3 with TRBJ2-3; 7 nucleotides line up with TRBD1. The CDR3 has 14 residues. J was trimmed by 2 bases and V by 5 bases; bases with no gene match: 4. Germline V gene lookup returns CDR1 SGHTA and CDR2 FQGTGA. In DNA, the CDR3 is TGTGCCAGCAGCCAACAGGGGATCACAGATACGCAGTATTTT. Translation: CASSQQGITDTQYF. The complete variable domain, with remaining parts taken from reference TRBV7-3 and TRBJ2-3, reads GAGVSQTPSNKVTEKGKYVELRCDPISGHTALYWYRQSLGQGPEFLIYFQGTGAADDSGLPNDRFFAVRPEGSVSTLKIQRTERGDSAVYLCASSQQGITDTQYFGPGTRLTVL.

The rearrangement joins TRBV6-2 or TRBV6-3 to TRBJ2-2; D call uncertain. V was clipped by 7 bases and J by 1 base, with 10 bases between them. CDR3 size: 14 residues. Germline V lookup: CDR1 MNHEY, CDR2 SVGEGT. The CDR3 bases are TGTGCCAGCATGAGGCCGGAGAACACCGGGGAGCTGTTTTTT. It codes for CASMRPENTGELFF.

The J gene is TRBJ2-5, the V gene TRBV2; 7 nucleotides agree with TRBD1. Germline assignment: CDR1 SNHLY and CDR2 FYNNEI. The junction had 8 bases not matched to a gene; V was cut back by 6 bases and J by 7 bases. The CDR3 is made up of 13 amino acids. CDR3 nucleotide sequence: TGTGCCAGCAGCGTAGGGGGCGTAGGGACCCAGTACTTC. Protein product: CASSVGGVGTQYF.

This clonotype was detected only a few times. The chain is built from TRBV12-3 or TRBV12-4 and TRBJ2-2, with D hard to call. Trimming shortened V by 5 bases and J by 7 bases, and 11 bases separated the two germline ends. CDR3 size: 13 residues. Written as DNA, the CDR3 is TGTGCCAGCAGTCCTGGTCCGGGCGGGGAGCTGTTTTTT. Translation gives CASSPGPGGELFF.

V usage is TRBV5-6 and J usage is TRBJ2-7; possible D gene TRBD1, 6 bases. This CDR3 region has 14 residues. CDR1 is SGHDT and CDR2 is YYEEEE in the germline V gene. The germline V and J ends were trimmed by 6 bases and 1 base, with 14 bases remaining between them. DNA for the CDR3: TGTGCCAGCACCCGACCGGACAGTTCCTACGAGCAGTACTTC. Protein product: CASTRPDSSYEQYF.